Each of the 22 T cell receptor beta chains below was sequenced from the same sample in a study of T-cell memory formation after mild COVID-19. TCRdb called the 5' RACE reads again in MiXCR, with one record for every CDR3 protein. The data hold about 100,000 distinct CDR3 sequences, with roughly 11% observed a single time. The specimen was PBMCs or a T cell subset sorted from them (not recorded which). All receptors come from a man aged 18 to 30 who had mild COVID-19 (a few samples of this study predate the infection). Cell type and time point are not known.

The V call is TRBV12-3 or TRBV12-4, the J call TRBJ2-3, with 9 bases that match TRBD2. The CDR3 sequence is 15 residues long. V lost 3 bases, J lost 4 bases, and 5 bases stayed unmatched. The CDR3 sequence: CASSLRGGLSDTQYF. For the CDR3, the DNA is TGTGCCAGCAGTTTGCGGGGGGGTTTGTCAGATACGCAGTATTTT.

This clonotype showed up just a few times. The chain recombines TRBV12-3 or TRBV12-4 with TRBJ2-1; 11 nucleotides agree with TRBD2. The trim removed 6 bases at V and 4 bases at J, leaving 5 bases unmatched. The CDR3 consists of 15 residues. The CDR3 DNA reads TGTGCCAGCAGCACTAGCGGGGGCCATTACAATGAGCAGTTCTTC. This gives the protein CASSTSGGHYNEQFF.

The rearrangement uses TRBV4-2 and TRBJ2-1; 10 nucleotides line up with TRBD2. CDR3 length equals 16 residues. The V gene's germline CDR1 is LGHNA and CDR2 YNFKEQ. V dropped 4 bases and J dropped 10; count of bases not matched to a gene: 13. The CDR3, as DNA: TGTGCCAGCAGCCCCTCCCTAGCGGGGGATAGTGGGGAGCAGTTCTTC. It codes for CASSPSLAGDSGEQFF.

Many counts were recorded for this clonotype. The V call is TRBV13, the J call TRBJ2-3; D remains unclear. Germline values: CDR1 PRHDT, CDR2 FYEKMQ (reference sequence). The CDR3 has 12 residues. Trimming removed 5 bases from V and 6 bases from J, with 9 bases in between. The CDR3, as DNA: TGTGCCAGCAGCCCGAGTCAGGATACGCAGTATTTT. It yields the protein CASSPSQDTQYF.

The V call is TRBV29-1, the J call TRBJ2-2; D is possibly TRBD2 (5 bases). Germline CDR1 reads SQVTM; CDR2 reads ANQGSEA. V lost 4 bases and J 4 bases, leaving 22 bases between the germline ends. This CDR3 spans 17 amino acids. In DNA form, the CDR3 reads TGCAGCGTTGTTTTCAACAGAATCCAAGGGAGCACCGGGGAGCTGTTTTTT. Translated: CSVVFNRIQGSTGELFF.

In its sample, this clonotype was seen a few times. V usage is TRBV27 and J usage is TRBJ2-2; TRBD1 is a possible D gene (5 bases). Trimming shortened V by 5 bases and J by 0 bases, and 13 bases separated the two germline ends. CDR1 and CDR2 (germline): MNHEY, SMNVEV (reference sequence). The CDR3 spans 16 residues. For the CDR3, the DNA is TGTGCCAGCAGTCTACGACAGTTCGCGAACACCGGGGAGCTGTTTTTT. Translation gives CASSLRQFANTGELFF.

This chain connects TRBV5-1 to TRBJ2-3; no clear D. The CDR3 extends over 14 amino acids. Germline V gene data show CDR1 as SGHRS and CDR2 as YFSETQ. Deletions cut 2 bases from V and 5 bases from J, with 12 bases between. CDR3: CASSFEDPGDTQYF. The CDR3 DNA reads TGCGCCAGCAGCTTCGAGGACCCAGGAGATACGCAGTATTTT.

The chain joins TRBV5-6 to TRBJ1-1; no clear D. The germline CDR1 and CDR2 sequences are SGHDT and YYEEEE. This CDR3 comprises 12 residues. V lost 2 bases to trimming and J lost 5 bases, with 7 bases between them. The chain's CDR3 is CASSFRRTEAFF. Written as DNA, the CDR3 is TGTGCCAGCAGCTTTCGGCGGACTGAAGCTTTCTTT.

In its sample, this clonotype was seen many times. The chain combines TRBV12-3 or TRBV12-4 with TRBJ2-3; D uncertain. This CDR3 spans 10 amino acids. V was pared by 6 bases and J by 6 bases, with 4 bases between. In DNA form, the CDR3 reads TGTGCCAGCAGAGCGGATACGCAGTATTTT. Translation gives CASRADTQYF.

The chain joins TRBV5-1 to TRBJ2-7; a possible D gene is TRBD1 (5 bases). The V end was cut by 0 bases, the J end by 5 bases, with 15 bases between. This CDR3 contains 15 residues. CDR1 is SGHRS and CDR2 is YFSETQ in the germline V gene. The CDR3: CASSLEMGRRNEQYF. The CDR3 bases are TGCGCCAGCAGCTTGGAGATGGGGCGACGAAACGAGCAGTACTTC.

This clonotype was seen only a few times. V is TRBV7-3 and J is TRBJ2-2, with 11 bases lining up with TRBD2. Germline CDR1 reads SGHTA; CDR2 reads FQGTGA. The CDR3 spans 17 residues. Trimming cost V 0 bases and J 6 bases; bases outside gene matches: 6. The CDR3, as DNA: TGTGCCAGCAGCTTAACCCCGACTAGCGGGGTAGCCGGGGAGCTGTTTTTT. As protein: CASSLTPTSGVAGELFF.

The CDR3 is CASSLEFGEGTEAFF. CDR3 DNA sequence: TGCGCCAGCAGCTTGGAGTTCGGGGAGGGCACTGAAGCTTTCTTT. The J gene is TRBJ1-1, the V gene TRBV5-1; D is unclear. Trimming pared 0 bases from V and 4 bases from J, leaving 13 bases between. Germline CDR1 and CDR2: SGHRS and YFSETQ. The CDR3 has 15 residues.

The sample holds a few counts of this clonotype. This chain joins TRBV7-2 and TRBJ1-6, with TRBD1 as a possible D gene (6 bases). This CDR3 is built from 17 residues. Trimming took 5 bases from V and 9 from J, leaving 23 bases between them. The germline V gene has CDR1 SGHTA and CDR2 FQGNSA. CDR3 nucleotide sequence: TGTGCCAGCAGCAATACCGGCTACGCAGGGGTCGGTTCACCCCTCCACTTT. Translation gives CASSNTGYAGVGSPLHF.

This clonotype was seen a few times. CDR3 residues: CSARDGGQGSSEQFF. The CDR3 nucleotides read TGCAGTGCTAGAGATGGAGGACAGGGTAGTAGTGAGCAGTTCTTC. The V and J genes are TRBV20-1 and TRBJ2-1, with 8 bases matching TRBD1. With 0 bases clipped from V and 9 bases from J, the junction kept 10 bases outside the gene matches. The CDR3 covers 15 residues. CDR1 and CDR2 (germline): DFQATT, SNEGSKA (reference sequence).

The chain links TRBV11-3 to TRBJ2-3, with TRBD1 as a possible D gene (6 bases). The CDR3 totals 13 residues. CDR1 is SGHNT, CDR2 YENEEA, per germline. V was trimmed by 3 bases and J by 4 bases, leaving 8 bases between them. CDR3 nucleotides: TGTGCCAGCAGCTTGCCAGGGGCAGATACGCAGTATTTT. It yields the protein CASSLPGADTQYF.

V and J are TRBV6-2 or TRBV6-3 and TRBJ1-1; no clear D gene. Germline values: CDR1 MNHEY, CDR2 SVGEGT. V lost 4 bases to trimming and J lost 4 bases, with 4 bases between them. The CDR3 has 11 residues. The CDR3 DNA follows: TGTGCCAGCAGTTTTCCCACTGAAGCTTTCTTT. Protein sequence: CASSFPTEAFF.

The CDR3 protein is CAISESARDRGHEQFF. Here the CDR3 DNA reads TGTGCCATCAGTGAGTCAGCACGGGACAGGGGCCATGAGCAGTTCTTC. This chain connects TRBV10-3 to TRBJ2-1; 10 nucleotides align to TRBD1. CDR1 is ENHRY, CDR2 SYGVKD, per germline. This CDR3 has 16 residues. The J segment lost 8 bases and the V segment lost 0 bases, leaving 7 bases of the junction unmatched.

There are a few counts of this clonotype. The chain links TRBV14 to TRBJ2-7; weak D call: TRBD1 (6 bases). The CDR3 is made up of 17 amino acids. V gave up 3 bases and J gave up 1 base, with 19 bases separating them. Germline CDR1 reads SGHDN; CDR2 reads FVKESK. The CDR3 reads CASSQKMGRGPSYEQYF. CDR3 nucleotides: TGTGCCAGCAGCCAGAAAATGGGCAGGGGACCTTCCTACGAGCAGTACTTC.

The sample holds many counts of this clonotype. The rearrangement joins TRBV9 to TRBJ2-3, with D possibly TRBD2 on 8 matching bases. The V end was cut by 4 bases, the J end by 9 bases, with 18 bases between. The CDR3 length is 14 residues. Germline V gene data show CDR1 as SGDLS and CDR2 as YYNGEE. This chain's CDR3 is CASSRDSGGDTQYF. In DNA form, the CDR3 reads TGTGCCAGCAGCCGGGACAGCGGGGGTGACACGCAGTATTTT.

This clonotype was seen more than once but under ten times. V gene TRBV20-1 combines with J gene TRBJ1-1; tentatively, D is TRBD1 (6 bases). V was clipped by 2 bases and J by 8 bases, with 18 bases between them. CDR1 is DFQATT and CDR2 is SNEGSKA in the germline V gene (reference sequence). The CDR3 is 14 amino acids. For the CDR3, the DNA is TGCAGTGCTAGACCATTACAGGGAGAAACGGAAGCTTTCTTT. It encodes CSARPLQGETEAFF.

This clonotype has ten or more counts. The CDR3 protein is CASRPPVSGGSSYNEQFF. The CDR3 bases are TGCGCCAGCAGGCCCCCCGTTAGCGGGGGAAGCTCCTACAATGAGCAGTTCTTC. The chain carries TRBV5-1 and TRBJ2-1, with 9 bases aligning to TRBD2. Germline V CDR1 and CDR2: SGHRS, YFSETQ. This CDR3 is built from 18 residues. The J segment lost 0 bases and the V segment lost 5 bases, leaving 12 bases of the junction unmatched.

This clonotype has a handful of counts. This chain links TRBV5-1 with TRBJ1-1, with unresolved D. V was trimmed by 0 bases and J by 11 bases, leaving 14 bases between them. This CDR3 comprises 13 residues. Germline lookup yields CDR1 SGHRS and CDR2 YFSETQ. The CDR3 protein is CASSLVAVGDAFF. CDR3 sequence (DNA): TGCGCCAGCAGCTTGGTCGCGGTCGGGGATGCTTTCTTT.